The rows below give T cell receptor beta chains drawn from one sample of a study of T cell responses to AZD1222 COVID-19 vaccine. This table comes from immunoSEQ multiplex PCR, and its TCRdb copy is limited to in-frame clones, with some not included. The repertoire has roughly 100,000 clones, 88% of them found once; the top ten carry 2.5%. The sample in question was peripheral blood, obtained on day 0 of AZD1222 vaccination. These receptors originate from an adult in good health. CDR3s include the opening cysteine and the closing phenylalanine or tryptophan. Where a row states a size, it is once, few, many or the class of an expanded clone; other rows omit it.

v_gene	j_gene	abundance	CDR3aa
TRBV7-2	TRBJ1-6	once	CASSLAQGTGSPLHF
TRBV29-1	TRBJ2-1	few	CSVETSGRLNEQFF
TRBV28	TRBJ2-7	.	CASSFPSLQGHSYEQYF
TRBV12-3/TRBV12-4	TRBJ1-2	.	CASREYGGYTF
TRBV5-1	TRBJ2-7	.	CASSLGTGGYEQYF
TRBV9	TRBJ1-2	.	CASTPDRDYGYTF
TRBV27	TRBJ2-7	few	CASSFVGLSGYEQYF
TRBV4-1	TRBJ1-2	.	CASSPLPIGNYGYTF
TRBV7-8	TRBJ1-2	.	CASSPRGRQEIFYGYTF
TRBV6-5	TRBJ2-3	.	CASSYGQDTDTQYF
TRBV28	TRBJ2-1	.	CASSLPAQGGEYNEQFF
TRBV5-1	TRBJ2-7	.	CASSWSGPGQGSSEQYF
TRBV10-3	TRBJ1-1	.	CAIWSGTENEAFF
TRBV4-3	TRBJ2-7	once	CASSQEWLAGYEQYF
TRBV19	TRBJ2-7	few	CASSGRQGAGRYYEQYF
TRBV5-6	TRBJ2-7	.	CASSLGSSGSSYEQYF
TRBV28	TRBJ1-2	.	CAITTAYNYGYTF